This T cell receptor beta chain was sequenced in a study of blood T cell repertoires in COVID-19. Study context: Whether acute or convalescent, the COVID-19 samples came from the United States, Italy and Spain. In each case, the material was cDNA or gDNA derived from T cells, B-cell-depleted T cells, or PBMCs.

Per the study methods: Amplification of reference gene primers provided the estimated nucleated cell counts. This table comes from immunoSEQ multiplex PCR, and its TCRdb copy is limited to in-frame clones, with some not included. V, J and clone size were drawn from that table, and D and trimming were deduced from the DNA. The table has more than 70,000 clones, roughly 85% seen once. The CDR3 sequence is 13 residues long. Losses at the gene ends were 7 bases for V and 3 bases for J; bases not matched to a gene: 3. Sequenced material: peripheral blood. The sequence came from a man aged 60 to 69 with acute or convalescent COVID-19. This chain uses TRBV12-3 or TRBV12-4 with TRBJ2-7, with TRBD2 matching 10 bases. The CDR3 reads CASTRTSGYEQYF. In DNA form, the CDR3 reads TGTGCCAGCACCCGGACTAGCGGCTACGAGCAGTACTTC.